This TCR beta chain was recovered during a study of blood T cells in healthy people across ages. Study at large: With template switching, about one barcoded beta molecule was captured per two T cells.

This clonotype was picked up a small number of times. An end of the junction differs from the germline gene, which may be a read error. A J-beta primer mix and a sample-barcoded 5' primer were used in a second PCR of about 6 to 12 cycles. A 12-random-nucleotide template-switch adaptor tagged each cDNA molecule. TCRdb passed the 5' RACE reads through MiXCR, listing each CDR3 protein once. Of roughly 1.9 million distinct CDR3 sequences detected, approximately 39% appear once; the ten largest clones hold approximately 22%. CDR1 and CDR2 (germline): MNHEY, SVGAGI. The CDR3 is 15 amino acids. This sequence joins TRBV6-5 and TRBJ1-2; D not certain. The sample comprised blood. The clonotype originates from a human donor in good health. The CDR3 loop reads CASTESMGLDYGYTF. DNA for the CDR3: TGTGCCAGCACGGAGAGCATGGGTCTGGACTATGGTTACACCTTC.